Sample share makes the clone carrying this TCR beta chain medium-sized. Its antigen is currently unknown. The sample comes from a study of spatial heterogeneity in lung cancer. Whole-study context: Strongly correlated with TCR transcript counts in tumor regions was a T cell module score, which was a transcriptional module score calculated from matched bulk RNA-seq. General study points: Tracking of tumor mutation counts was seen in expanded intratumoral alpha and beta TCR counts.

The time point: sample taken at primary tumor resection. Each CDR3 protein is one row after TCRdb ran MiXCR on the 5' RACE reads. The sample has about 10,000 distinct CDR3 sequences; about an eighth are singletons. V was cut by 5 bases and J by 0 bases, with 20 bases left in between. Germline loops: CDR1 SGHTA, CDR2 FQGNSA. The CDR3 is made up of 19 amino acids. The origin of this receptor is a female donor with early-stage non-small cell lung cancer. The chain has TRBV7-2 and TRBJ1-6; D is unresolved. Sequenced material: lung tumor tissue, taken at surgery. The CDR3 spells CASSPGVGGTSSYNSPLHF. The CDR3 region has the DNA TGTGCCAGCAGCCCCGGGGTGGGCGGAACGAGCTCCTATAATTCACCCCTCCACTTT.